This TCR beta chain appears in the sequencing data of a study of identical twins. Overall study findings and caveats: The more abundant beta clonotypes in cord blood had fewer insertions, and memory repertoires did not show this. Models underestimated how often monozygotic twins shared out-of-frame TCR alpha.

CDR1 DFQATT and CDR2 SNEGSKA come from the germline V gene (reference sequence). The CDR3 has 16 residues. With 0 bases removed from V and 1 base from J, the gap between germline ends came to 15 bases. Everyone who donated was a healthy Caucasian. The cDNA had a unique molecular identifier and a template-switch universal primer site. TCRdb recomputed calls from the 5' RACE reads with MiXCR, one row per CDR3 protein. Here the sample spans some 900,000 distinct CDR3 sequences, about 12% being singletons. This clonotype has just a few counts. The antigen is undetermined. These same records also appear under a second study, on yellow fever vaccine responses in identical twins.

The source is a young woman in good health. The chain couples TRBV20-1 to TRBJ2-5; D might be TRBD1 (6 bases). The sequenced material came from PBMCs. In DNA, the CDR3 is TGCAGTGCTAGAGACTGGCGGACAGAGCTCCAAGAGACCCAGTACTTC. Amino acid sequence: CSARDWRTELQETQYF.